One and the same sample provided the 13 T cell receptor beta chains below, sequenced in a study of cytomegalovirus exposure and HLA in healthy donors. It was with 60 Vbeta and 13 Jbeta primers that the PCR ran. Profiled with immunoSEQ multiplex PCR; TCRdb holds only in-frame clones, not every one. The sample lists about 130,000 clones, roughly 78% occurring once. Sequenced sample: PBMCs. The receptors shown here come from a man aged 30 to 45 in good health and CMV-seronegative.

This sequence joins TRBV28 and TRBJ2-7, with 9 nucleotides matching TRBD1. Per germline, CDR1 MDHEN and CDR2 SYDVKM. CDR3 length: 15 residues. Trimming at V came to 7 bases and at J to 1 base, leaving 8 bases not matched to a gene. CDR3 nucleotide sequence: TGTGCCAGCACTCCAACCGGACAGGGGTCCTACGAGCAGTACTTC. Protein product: CASTPTGQGSYEQYF.

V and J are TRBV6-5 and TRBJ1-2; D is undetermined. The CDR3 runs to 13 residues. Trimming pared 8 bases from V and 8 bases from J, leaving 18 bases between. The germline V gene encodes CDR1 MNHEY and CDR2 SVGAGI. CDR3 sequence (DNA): TGTGCCAGCCAGCGGGCCTCGACCTGGGGCTACACCTTC. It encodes CASQRASTWGYTF.

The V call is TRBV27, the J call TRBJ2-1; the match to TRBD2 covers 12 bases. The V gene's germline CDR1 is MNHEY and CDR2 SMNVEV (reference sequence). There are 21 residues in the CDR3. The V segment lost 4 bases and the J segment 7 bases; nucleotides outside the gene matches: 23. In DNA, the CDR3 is TGTGCCAGCAGTTCCAAAAAGACTAGCGGGAGACGCATTGTGGATCATAATGAGCAGTTCTTC. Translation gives CASSSKKTSGRRIVDHNEQFF.

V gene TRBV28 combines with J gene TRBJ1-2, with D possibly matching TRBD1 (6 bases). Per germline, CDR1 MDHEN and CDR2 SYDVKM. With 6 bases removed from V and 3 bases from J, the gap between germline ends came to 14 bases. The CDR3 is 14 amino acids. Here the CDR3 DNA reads TGTGCCAGCAGGCCAGGGGCCGCCCACTATGGCTACACCTTC. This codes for CASRPGAAHYGYTF.

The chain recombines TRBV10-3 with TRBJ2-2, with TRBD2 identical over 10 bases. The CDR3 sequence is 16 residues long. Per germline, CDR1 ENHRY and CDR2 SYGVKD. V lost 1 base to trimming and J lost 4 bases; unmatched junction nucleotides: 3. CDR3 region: CAISEWLAGGTGELFF. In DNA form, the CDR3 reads TGTGCCATCAGTGAGTGGTTAGCGGGAGGCACCGGGGAGCTGTTTTTT.

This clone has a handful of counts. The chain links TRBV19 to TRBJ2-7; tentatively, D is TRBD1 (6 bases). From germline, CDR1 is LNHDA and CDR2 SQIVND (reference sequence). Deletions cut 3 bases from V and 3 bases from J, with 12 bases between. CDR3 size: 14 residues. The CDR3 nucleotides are TGTGCCAGTAGTATGAATACAGGGCGCTACGAGCAGTACTTC. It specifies CASSMNTGRYEQYF.

The DNA of the CDR3 is TGTGCCAGCAGTTTAAAGGGTCAAGGGGCCCCCTACGAGCAGTACTTC. This sequence encodes CASSLKGQGAPYEQYF. The V gene is TRBV27, the J gene TRBJ2-7, with D maybe TRBD1 (5 bases). Trimming took 2 bases from V and 2 from J, leaving 16 bases between them. Germline CDR1 reads MNHEY; CDR2 reads SMNVEV (reference sequence). The CDR3 loop spans 16 amino acids.

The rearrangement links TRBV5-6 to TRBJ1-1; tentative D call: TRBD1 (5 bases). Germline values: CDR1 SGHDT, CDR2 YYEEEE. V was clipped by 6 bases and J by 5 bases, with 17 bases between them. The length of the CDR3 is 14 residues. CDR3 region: CASTIWRGITEAFF. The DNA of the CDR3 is TGTGCCAGCACCATTTGGAGGGGTATAACTGAAGCTTTCTTT.

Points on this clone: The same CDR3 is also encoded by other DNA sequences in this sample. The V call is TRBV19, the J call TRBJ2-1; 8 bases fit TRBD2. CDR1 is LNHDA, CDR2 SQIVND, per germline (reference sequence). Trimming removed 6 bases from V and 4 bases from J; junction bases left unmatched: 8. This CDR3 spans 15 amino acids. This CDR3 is CASSTGTSGYNEQFF. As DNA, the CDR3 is TGTGCCAGTAGCACCGGGACTAGTGGGTACAATGAGCAGTTCTTC.

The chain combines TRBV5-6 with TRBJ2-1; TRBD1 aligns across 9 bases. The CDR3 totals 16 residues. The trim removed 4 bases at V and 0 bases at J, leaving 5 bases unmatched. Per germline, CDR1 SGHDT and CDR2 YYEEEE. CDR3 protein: CASSKTGGPSYNEQFF. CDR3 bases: TGTGCCAGCAGCAAAACAGGGGGCCCCTCCTACAATGAGCAGTTCTTC.

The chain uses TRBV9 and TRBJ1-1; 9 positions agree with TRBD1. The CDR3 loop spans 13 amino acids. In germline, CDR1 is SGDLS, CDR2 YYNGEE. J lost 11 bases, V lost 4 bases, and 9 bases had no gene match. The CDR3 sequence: CASSNWDREGAFF. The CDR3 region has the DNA TGTGCCAGCAGCAACTGGGACAGGGAGGGTGCTTTCTTT. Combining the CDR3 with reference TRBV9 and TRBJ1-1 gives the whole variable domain DSGVTQTPKHLITATGQRVTLRCSPRSGDLSVYWYQQSLDQGLQFLIQYYNGEERAKGNILERFSAQQFPDLHSELNLSSLELGDSALYFCASSNWDREGAFFGQGTRLTVV.

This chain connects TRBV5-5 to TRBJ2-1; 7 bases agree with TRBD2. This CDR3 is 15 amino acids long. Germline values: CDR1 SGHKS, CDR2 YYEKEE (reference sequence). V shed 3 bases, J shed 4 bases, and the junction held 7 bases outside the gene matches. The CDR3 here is CASSSTGTTYNEQFF. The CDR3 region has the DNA TGTGCCAGCAGCTCCACCGGGACTACATACAATGAGCAGTTCTTC. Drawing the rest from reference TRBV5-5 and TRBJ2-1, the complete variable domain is DAGVTQSPTHLIKTRGQQVTLRCSPISGHKSVSWYQQVLGQGPQFIFQYYEKEERGRGNFPDRFSARQFPNYSSELNVNALLLGDSALYLCASSSTGTTYNEQFFGPGTRLTVL.

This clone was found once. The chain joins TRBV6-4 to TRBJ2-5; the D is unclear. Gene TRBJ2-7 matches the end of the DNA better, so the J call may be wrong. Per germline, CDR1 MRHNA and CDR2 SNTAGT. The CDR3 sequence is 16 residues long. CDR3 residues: CASSDSRCEDSYEQYF. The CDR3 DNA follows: TGTGCCAGCAGTGACTCGAGGTGCGAGGACTCCTACGAGCAGTACTTC.